Sequencing of this TCR beta chain was carried out in a study of glioma-infiltrating T cells. Overall study context: Sequencing aimed for about 4.5- to 11-fold coverage of 750,000 to 1,000,000 peripheral T cells.

Study results and caveats: CDR3 overlap between tissue and blood was very small. A blood CDR3 motif signature was depleted in highly divergent patients.

Using RNA template, CDR3s of TCR alpha and beta were amplified with iRepertoire arm-PCR. Input was 100-400 ng of tissue mRNA or PBMC total RNA. Each CDR3 protein gets one entry after TCRdb re-called the multiplex PCR reads with MiXCR. The sample lists more than 350,000 distinct CDR3 sequences; roughly two fifths were seen once. Only one count was recorded for this clonotype. Its antigen is as yet unknown. The CDR3 has 16 residues. V lost 6 bases to trimming and J lost 1 base, with 20 bases between them. CDR1 is DFQATT and CDR2 is SNEGSKA in the germline V gene (reference sequence). Source material: glioma tissue, nonneoplastic brain tissue, or PBMCs (not recorded which). The sequence came from a human donor with low-grade glioma or glioblastoma, undergoing nonglioma brain surgery, or in good health (not recorded which). The chain couples TRBV20-1 to TRBJ2-3, with D unresolved. The CDR3: CSADRSVPPRTDTQYF. CDR3 nucleotide sequence: TGCAGTGCCGATAGATCCGTACCTCCACGCACAGATACGCAGTATTTT.